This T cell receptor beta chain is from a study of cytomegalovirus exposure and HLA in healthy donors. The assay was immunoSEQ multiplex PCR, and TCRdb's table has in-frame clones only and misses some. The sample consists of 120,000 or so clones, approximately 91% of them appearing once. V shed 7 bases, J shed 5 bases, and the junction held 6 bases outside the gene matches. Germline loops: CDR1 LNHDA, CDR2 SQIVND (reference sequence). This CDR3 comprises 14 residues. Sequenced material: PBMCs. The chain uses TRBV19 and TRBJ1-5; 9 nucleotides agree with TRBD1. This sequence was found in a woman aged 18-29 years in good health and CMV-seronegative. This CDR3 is CASNTGGADQPQHF. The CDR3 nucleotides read TGTGCCAGTAATACAGGGGGCGCCGATCAGCCCCAGCATTTT.